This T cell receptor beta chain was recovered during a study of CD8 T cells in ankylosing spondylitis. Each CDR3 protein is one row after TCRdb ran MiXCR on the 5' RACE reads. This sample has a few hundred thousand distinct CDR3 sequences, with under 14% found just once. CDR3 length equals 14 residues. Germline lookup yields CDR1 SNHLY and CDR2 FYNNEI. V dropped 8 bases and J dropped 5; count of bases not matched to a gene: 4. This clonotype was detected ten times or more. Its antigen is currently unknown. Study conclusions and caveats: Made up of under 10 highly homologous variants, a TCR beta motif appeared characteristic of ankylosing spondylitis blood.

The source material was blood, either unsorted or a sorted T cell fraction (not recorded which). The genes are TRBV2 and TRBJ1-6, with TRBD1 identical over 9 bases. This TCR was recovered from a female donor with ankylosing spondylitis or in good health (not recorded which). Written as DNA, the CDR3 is TGTGCCAGCCCGACAGGGGGGAATAATTCACCCCTCCACTTT. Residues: CASPTGGNNSPLHF.